The rows below give T cell receptor beta chains drawn from one sample of a study of radiotherapy plus CTLA-4 blockade in lung cancer. Data came from immunoSEQ multiplex PCR; TCRdb stores just in-frame clones and leaves some out. The table has tens of thousands of clones, 70% to 75% seen once; the top ten hold roughly 5.1%. Sequences were derived from peripheral blood, sampled from a patient treated with radiotherapy plus ipilimumab. These receptors originate from a human donor with non-small cell lung cancer whose response to radiotherapy plus ipilimumab could not be evaluated. The conserved cysteine and the conserved F or W are not part of the CDR3 here.

>TRBJ1-2|TRBV5-6
ANPGGDRRAYGYT
>TRBJ1-1|TRBV18
ASSPRNRNTEAF
>.|TRBV5-4
ASSLGTDGYEQY
>TRBJ2-3|TRBV9
ASSVVAGGDNTQY
>TRBJ2-2|TRBV28
ASLDATTFGELF
>TRBJ1-1|TRBV19
ASTNRVALNTEAF
>TRBJ2-2|TRBV30
AWTLNTGELF
>.|TRBV7-9
ASSGSGRAYEQY
>TRBJ2-1|TRBV9
ASSVGEVYNEQF
>TRBJ2-7|TRBV18
ASSVRQGSEQY
>TRBJ1-5|TRBV10-3
AISESDSPGRQPQH
>TRBJ1-2|TRBV4-2
ASTLDTNYGYT
>TRBJ1-1|TRBV28
ASQSGGGEAF
>TRBJ2-7|TRBV6-5
ASSGYGTSSYEQY
>TRBJ2-4|TRBV19
AISTGDTKNIQY
>TRBJ1-4|TRBV9
ASSVESGRGTNEKLF
>TRBJ1-2|TRBV5-1
ASSQQGADGYT
>TRBJ1-4|TRBV14
ASSQGTGGKLF
>TRBJ2-1|TRBV18
ASSPPQGDEQF
>TRBJ2-7|TRBV10-2
ASSGGGYEQY
>TRBJ1-5|TRBV2
ASRNRALQPQH
>TRBJ2-6|TRBV6-5
ASSHYRVAGANVLT
>TRBJ2-6|TRBV6-4
ASSEETGANVLT
>TRBJ1-5|TRBV6-5
ASSYSGSSQPQH
>TRBJ1-1|TRBV2
ASSPRTGSNTEAF
>TRBJ1-1|TRBV7-6
ASSPIPGHTNTEAF